What follows are 13 T cell receptor beta chains derived from one specimen sequenced in a study of shared T cell receptors in the human thymus. Using immunoSEQ multiplex PCR, the repertoire was profiled, and TCRdb retains in-frame clones only, with some absent. This table holds approximately 730,000 clones, approximately 85% found once. Another study also made use of these data, one on human thymus T cells.

The sample consisted of thymocytes. These receptors originate from a girl less than two years old with a congenital heart defect.

This clone came up once. The genes are TRBV18 and TRBJ1-3; D remains unclear. V lost 3 bases and J lost 0, with 9 bases in between. Germline V gene lookup returns CDR1 KGHSH and CDR2 LQKENI. This CDR3 is built from 15 residues. The CDR3 nucleotides read TGTGCCAGCTCACCCTCGGGAGTCTCTGGAAACACCATATATTTT. As protein: CASSPSGVSGNTIYF.

CDR3 loop: CASSGQGFRENYGYTF. The DNA of the CDR3 is TGTGCCAGCAGTGGACAAGGCTTCAGAGAAAACTATGGCTACACCTTC. The genes are TRBV2 and TRBJ1-2, with D unclear. Germline V lookup: CDR1 SNHLY, CDR2 FYNNEI. The CDR3 loop spans 16 amino acids. Deletions cut 4 bases from V and 2 bases from J, with 17 bases between.

This chain uses TRBV5-1 with TRBJ1-3; perhaps TRBD1 as D (6 bases). There are 16 residues in the CDR3. The V end was cut by 0 bases, the J end by 7 bases, with 17 bases between. Germline CDR1 is SGHRS and CDR2 is YFSETQ. CDR3 nucleotides: TGCGCCAGCAGCTTGGGGATCGGGGGGCTCGAGAACACCATATATTTT. Protein sequence: CASSLGIGGLENTIYF.

J is TRBJ1-1 and V is TRBV6-5; possibly TRBD1 for D (6 bases). The CDR3 sequence is 15 residues long. The V gene lost 2 bases and the J gene lost 2 bases, with 12 bases spanning the gap. Germline CDR1 is MNHEY and CDR2 is SVGAGI. The CDR3 loop reads CASSYGTLLNTEAFF. DNA of the CDR3: TGTGCCAGCAGTTACGGGACACTTCTTAACACTGAAGCTTTCTTT.

The chain links TRBV4-2 to TRBJ2-3; 8 bases line up with TRBD2. Germline V gives CDR1 LGHNA, CDR2 YNFKEQ. This CDR3 is 17 amino acids long. V trimming: 9 bases; J trimming: 2 bases; junction bases outside the gene matches: 16. The CDR3: CASTGGGAGVPTDTQYF. CDR3 DNA sequence: TGTGCCAGTACGGGGGGCGGAGCGGGGGTACCCACAGATACGCAGTATTTT.

In its sample, this clone was seen once. The rearrangement joins TRBV5-1 to TRBJ2-7; unclear D gene. With the DNA end fitting TRBJ2-5 better, the J assignment may be wrong. This CDR3 has 15 residues. Germline V gene lookup returns CDR1 SGHRS and CDR2 YFSETQ. This chain's CDR3 is CASSLVPTYQETQYF. DNA for the CDR3: TGCGCCAGCAGCTTGGTACCGACTTACCAAGAGACCCAGTACTTC.

In this sample, this clone turned up once. The chain couples TRBV27 to TRBJ2-7, with D perhaps matching TRBD1 (5 bases). Trimming cost V 8 bases and J 4 bases, with 21 bases left between them. The CDR3 consists of 15 residues. CDR1 MNHEY and CDR2 SMNVEV come from the germline V gene (reference sequence). The CDR3 DNA sequence: TGTGCCAGCGGGGAATGGGCAGGGAATTTTTACGAGCAGTACTTC. Amino acids: CASGEWAGNFYEQYF.

This clone was observed a single time. The chain joins TRBV25-1 to TRBJ1-2; no clear D gene. This CDR3 has 15 amino acids. Looked up from germline, CDR1 is MGHDK and CDR2 is SYGVNS. V was shortened by 2 bases and J by 4 bases, with 14 bases between the two germline ends. The CDR3 DNA reads as TGTGCCAGCAGTGAAACGGGATCCACCAGCTATGGCTACACCTTC. It is translated as CASSETGSTSYGYTF.

The chain recombines TRBV4-2 with TRBJ2-3, with a weak D call TRBD1 (6 bases). Per the germline V gene, CDR1 is LGHNA and CDR2 is YNFKEQ. V was pared by 1 base and J by 2 bases, with 10 bases between. The CDR3 spans 15 residues. The CDR3 DNA follows: TGTGCCAGCAGCCAAGGGGGGCCGGACACAGATACGCAGTATTTT. It translates to CASSQGGPDTDTQYF.

The chain employs TRBV4-2 and TRBJ2-5; TRBD2 matches at 10 bases. CDR1 LGHNA and CDR2 YNFKEQ come from the germline V gene. The CDR3 totals 17 residues. Trimming cost V 1 base and J 1 base; bases outside gene matches: 6. The CDR3 loop reads CASSQAPLAGGQETQYF. CDR3 DNA sequence: TGTGCCAGCAGCCAAGCCCCTTTAGCGGGGGGCCAAGAGACCCAGTACTTC.

CDR3: CASSQGVWDRGKNNEKLFF. CDR3 in DNA: TGTGCCAGCAGCCAAGGCGTGTGGGACAGGGGTAAGAATAATGAAAAACTGTTTTTT. This chain links TRBV4-2 with TRBJ1-4; 10 nucleotides agree with TRBD1. Germline V gene data show CDR1 as LGHNA and CDR2 as YNFKEQ. Losses at the gene ends were 1 base for V and 4 bases for J; bases not matched to a gene: 12. The CDR3 contains 19 residues.

V is TRBV15 and J is TRBJ1-1, with TRBD1 as a possible D gene (5 bases). There are 18 residues in the CDR3. V lost 1 base and J 0 bases, leaving 18 bases between the germline ends. Germline V CDR1 and CDR2: LNHNV, YYDKDF (reference sequence). Here the CDR3 reads CATSRGGGGIWLNTEAFF. The CDR3 coding sequence is TGTGCCACCAGCAGAGGTGGGGGGGGGATTTGGTTGAACACTGAAGCTTTCTTT.

This clone was seen a few times. Written as DNA, the CDR3 is TGTGCCAGCAGCCAACATCAGGGGTACAACTCGGGCATGAACACTGAAGCTTTCTTT. It is translated as CASSQHQGYNSGMNTEAFF. The genes are TRBV14 and TRBJ1-1, with D possibly TRBD1 on 6 matching bases. CDR3 size: 19 residues. Germline V CDR1 and CDR2: SGHDN, FVKESK. Trimming pared 2 bases from V and 0 bases from J, leaving 22 bases between.